The present T cell receptor beta chain was sequenced within a study of T-cell reconstitution after alpha-beta-depleted transplantation in children. Unique molecular identifiers were used to barcode this TCRbeta library. TCRdb reprocessed the PCR reads via MiXCR and lists one record per CDR3 protein. This table has nearly 400,000 distinct CDR3 sequences, just over 20% appearing once. This CDR3 spans 15 amino acids. The germline V gene encodes CDR1 SGHTA and CDR2 FQGNSA. The V end lost 1 base, the J end lost 0 bases, and 8 bases lay between the germline ends. This clonotype turned up a few times. This TCR was sampled from a human donor who donated a stem cell graft to a child with acute myeloid leukemia. The input for sequencing was PBMCs from the stem cell graft donor, taken from the stem cell graft. The J gene is TRBJ2-3, the V gene TRBV7-2; unclear D gene. CDR3 DNA sequence: TGTGCCAGCAGCTTAGGAGGCCTGAGCACAGATACGCAGTATTTT. Its translation is CASSLGGLSTDTQYF.